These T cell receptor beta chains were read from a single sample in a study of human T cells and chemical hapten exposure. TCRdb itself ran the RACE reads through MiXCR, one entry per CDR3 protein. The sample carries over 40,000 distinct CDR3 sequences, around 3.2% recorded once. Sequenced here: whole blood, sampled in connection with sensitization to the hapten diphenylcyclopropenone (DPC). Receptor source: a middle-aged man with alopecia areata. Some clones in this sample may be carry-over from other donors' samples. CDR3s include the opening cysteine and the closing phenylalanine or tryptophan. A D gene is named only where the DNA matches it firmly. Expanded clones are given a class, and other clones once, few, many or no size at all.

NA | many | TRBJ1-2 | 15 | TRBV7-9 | CASSLDDRTPYGYTF | TGTGCCAGCAGCTTAGACGACAGGACCCCCTATGGCTACACCTTC
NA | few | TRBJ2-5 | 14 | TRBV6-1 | CASSERWRGETQYF | TGTGCCAGCAGTGAAAGGTGGCGAGGCGAGACCCAGTACTTC
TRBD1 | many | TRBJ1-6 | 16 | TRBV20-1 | CSAINPGTGPNSPLHF | TGCAGTGCAATAAACCCCGGGACAGGGCCCAATTCACCCCTCCACTTT
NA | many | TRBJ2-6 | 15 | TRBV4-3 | CASSQDSDQEPVLTF | TGCGCCAGCAGCCAAGATAGTGACCAGGAACCCGTCCTGACTTTC
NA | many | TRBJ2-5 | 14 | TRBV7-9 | CASSRGGLQETQYF | TGTGCCAGCAGCAGAGGGGGACTCCAAGAGACCCAGTACTTC
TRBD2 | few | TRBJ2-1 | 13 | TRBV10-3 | CASTSGLGNEQFF | TGTGCCTCGACTAGCGGACTGGGCAATGAGCAGTTCTTC
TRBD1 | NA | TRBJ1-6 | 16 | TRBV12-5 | CASGFDGTGSNSPLHF | TGTGCTAGTGGTTTCGACGGGACAGGGAGCAACTCACCCCTCCACTTT
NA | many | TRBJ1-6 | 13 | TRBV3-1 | CASSRTDNSPLHF | TGTGCCAGCAGCCGGACAGATAATTCACCCCTCCACTTT
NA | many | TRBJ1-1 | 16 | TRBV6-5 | CASSYSLAVANTEAFF | TGTGCCAGCAGTTATTCCCTCGCAGTTGCTAACACTGAAGCTTTCTTT
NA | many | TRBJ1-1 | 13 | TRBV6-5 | CASSYGGNTEAFF | TGTGCCAGCAGTTATGGAGGGAACACTGAAGCTTTCTTT
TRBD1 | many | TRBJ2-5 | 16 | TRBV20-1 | CSAERVPGQGRETQYF | TGCAGTGCCGAGCGCGTCCCGGGACAGGGACGGGAGACCCAGTACTTC
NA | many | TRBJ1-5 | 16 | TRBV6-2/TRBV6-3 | CASRTTRQHSNQPQHF | TGTGCCAGCAGAACCACCCGACAGCATAGCAATCAGCCCCAGCATTTT
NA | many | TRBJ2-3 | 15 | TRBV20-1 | CSARDGRRTKDTQYF | TGCAGTGCTAGAGATGGGCGTAGGACGAAAGATACGCAGTATTTT
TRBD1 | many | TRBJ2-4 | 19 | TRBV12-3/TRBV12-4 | CASSLLARGLVVAKNIQYF | TGTGCCAGCAGTTTGCTGGCCAGGGGGCTCGTCGTAGCCAAAAACATTCAGTACTTC
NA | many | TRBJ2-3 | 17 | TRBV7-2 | CASSLYARGAQGDTQYF | TGTGCCAGCAGCTTATATGCCAGGGGGGCACAGGGAGATACGCAGTATTTT
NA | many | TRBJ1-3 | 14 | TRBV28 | CASRPGAGGNTIYF | TGTGCCAGCAGGCCAGGGGCTGGAGGAAACACCATATATTTT
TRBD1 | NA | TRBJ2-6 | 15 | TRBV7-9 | CASSSTGVGANVLTF | TGTGCCAGCAGCTCAACAGGGGTTGGGGCCAACGTCCTGACTTTC
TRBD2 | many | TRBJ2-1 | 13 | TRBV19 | CASSSAGGNEQFF | TGTGCCAGTAGTTCAGCGGGAGGCAATGAGCAGTTCTTC
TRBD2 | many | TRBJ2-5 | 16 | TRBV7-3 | CASSEGVAGTRETQYF | TGTGCCAGCAGTGAGGGGGTAGCGGGAACACGGGAGACCCAGTACTTC
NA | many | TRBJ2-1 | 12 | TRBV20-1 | CSARGVYNEQFF | TGCAGTGCTAGGGGGGTCTACAATGAGCAGTTCTTC
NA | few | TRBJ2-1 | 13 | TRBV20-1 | CSAGGGAGNEQFF | TGCAGTGCTGGAGGGGGGGCGGGCAATGAGCAGTTCTTC
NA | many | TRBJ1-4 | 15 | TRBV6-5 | CASSYSRGHGEWLFF | TGTGCCAGCAGTTACTCGAGAGGCCACGGGGAATGGCTGTTTTTT
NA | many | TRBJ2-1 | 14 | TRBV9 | CASSVVDGAQEQFF | TGTGCCAGCAGCGTAGTGGACGGCGCACAGGAGCAGTTCTTC
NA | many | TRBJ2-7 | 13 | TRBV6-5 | CASSYGPSYEQYF | TGTGCCAGCAGTTATGGGCCGAGCTACGAGCAGTACTTC
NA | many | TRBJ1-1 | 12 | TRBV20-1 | CSARPRGIEAFF | TGCAGTGCTAGGCCCCGGGGGATTGAAGCTTTCTTT
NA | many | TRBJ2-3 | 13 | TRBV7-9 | CASSPPSTDTQYF | TGTGCCAGCAGCCCACCTAGCACAGATACGCAGTATTTT
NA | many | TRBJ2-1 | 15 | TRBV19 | CASSIWSNRGNEQFF | TGTGCCAGTAGTATTTGGTCTAATAGAGGCAATGAGCAGTTCTTC
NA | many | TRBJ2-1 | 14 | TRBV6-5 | CASSRRLSMAEQFF | TGTGCCAGCAGTCGCCGGCTCAGTATGGCTGAGCAGTTCTTC
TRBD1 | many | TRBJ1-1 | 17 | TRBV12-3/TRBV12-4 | CASSPGTGGVRVTEAFF | TGTGCCAGCAGTCCCGGGACAGGGGGCGTTAGGGTCACTGAAGCTTTCTTT
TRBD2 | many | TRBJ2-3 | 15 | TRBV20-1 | CSARDAGVSTDTQYF | TGCAGTGCTAGAGACGCGGGAGTTAGCACAGATACGCAGTATTTT
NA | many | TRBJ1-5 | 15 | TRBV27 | CASSPRDRSNQPQHF | TGTGCCAGCAGTCCCCGGGATCGTAGCAATCAGCCCCAGCATTTT
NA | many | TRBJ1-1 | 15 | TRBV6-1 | CASSDPGVLNTEAFF | TGTGCCAGCAGTGACCCGGGGGTCCTGAACACTGAAGCTTTCTTT
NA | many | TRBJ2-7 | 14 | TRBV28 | CASSPRGAGYEQYF | TGTGCCAGCAGCCCCCGAGGGGCGGGGTACGAGCAGTACTTC
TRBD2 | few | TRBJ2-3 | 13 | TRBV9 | CASGTSGKDTQYF | TGTGCCAGTGGGACTAGCGGTAAAGATACGCAGTATTTT
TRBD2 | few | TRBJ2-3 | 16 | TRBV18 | CASSPLGLAVIDTQYF | TGTGCCAGCTCACCCCTAGGACTAGCGGTCATAGATACGCAGTATTTT
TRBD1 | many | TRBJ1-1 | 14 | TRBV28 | CASLTGGDDTEAFF | TGTGCCAGCCTCACAGGGGGCGACGATACTGAAGCTTTCTTT
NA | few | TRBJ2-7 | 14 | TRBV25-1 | CASSSRDFPYEQYF | TGTGCCAGCAGCAGCCGGGACTTCCCCTACGAGCAGTACTTC
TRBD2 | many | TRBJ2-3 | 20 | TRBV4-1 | CASSDRTSGRSSGFTDTQYF | TGCGCCAGCAGCGACAGGACTAGCGGGAGGTCGTCCGGGTTCACAGATACGCAGTATTTT
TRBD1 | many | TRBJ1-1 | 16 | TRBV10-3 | CAISALQGQLNTEAFF | TGTGCCATCAGTGCATTACAGGGGCAGTTGAACACTGAAGCTTTCTTT
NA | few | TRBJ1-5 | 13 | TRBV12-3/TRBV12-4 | CASSLQGHQPQHF | TGTGCCAGCAGTCTGCAGGGGCATCAGCCCCAGCATTTT
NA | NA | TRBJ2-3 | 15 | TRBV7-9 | CASSLIASSTDTQYF | TGTGCCAGCAGCTTAATCGCCAGCAGCACAGATACGCAGTATTTT
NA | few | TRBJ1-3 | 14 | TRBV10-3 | CAISEAVKGNTIYF | TGTGCCATCAGTGAGGCAGTAAAGGGAAACACCATATATTTT
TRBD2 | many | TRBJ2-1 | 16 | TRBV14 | CASSQDIAGGPEEQFF | TGTGCCAGCAGCCAAGATATAGCGGGAGGGCCAGAGGAGCAGTTCTTC
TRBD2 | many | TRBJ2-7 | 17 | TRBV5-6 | CASSLSRSGGSSYEQYF | TGTGCCAGCAGCTTGTCCCGGTCGGGAGGGAGCTCCTACGAGCAGTACTTC
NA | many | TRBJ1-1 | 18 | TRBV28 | CASSSGTFGARMNTEAFF | TGTGCCAGCAGTTCCGGGACTTTCGGAGCCCGGATGAACACTGAAGCTTTCTTT
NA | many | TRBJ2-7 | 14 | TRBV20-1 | CSATELIDFYEQYF | TGCAGTGCAACCGAACTGATCGACTTCTACGAGCAGTACTTC
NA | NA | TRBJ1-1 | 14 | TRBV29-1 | CSTRGTEAYTEAFF | TGCAGCACCCGAGGGACCGAGGCATACACTGAAGCTTTCTTT